These 28 T cell receptor beta chains came from one sample sequenced in a study of blood T cells in healthy people across ages. A sample-barcoded 5' primer and a J-beta primer mix were used in a second PCR of roughly 6 to 11 cycles. TCRdb reprocessed the 5' RACE reads with MiXCR, giving one entry per CDR3 protein. Found here are about 730,000 distinct CDR3 sequences, approximately 43% of them singletons; the top ten hold about 20%. Sequencing was done on a sample of blood. The receptors come from a woman in her fifties or sixties in good health.

The sample holds a few counts of this clonotype. This rearrangement joins TRBV5-1 to TRBJ2-5; 7 nucleotides line up with TRBD2. The germline CDR1 and CDR2 sequences are SGHRS and YFSETQ. The CDR3 spans 14 residues. CDR3 protein: CASAAGTDQETQYF. CDR3 nucleotides: TGCGCTAGTGCAGCGGGGACCGATCAAGAGACCCAGTACTTC.

This clonotype was counted a few times. The V gene is TRBV7-3, the J gene TRBJ1-6; D gene uncertain. Germline V CDR1 and CDR2: SGHTA, FQGTGA. V lost 2 bases and J lost 9, with 11 bases in between. The CDR3 has 14 residues. In nucleotides, the CDR3 is TGTGCCAGCAGCTTATCTCAGCAAAGTTCACCCCTCCACTTT. Its protein product is CASSLSQQSSPLHF. The whole variable domain, remainder taken from reference TRBV7-3 and TRBJ1-6, is GAGVSQTPSNKVTEKGKYVELRCDPISGHTALYWYRQSLGQGPEFLIYFQGTGAADDSGLPNDRFFAVRPEGSVSTLKIQRTERGDSAVYLCASSLSQQSSPLHFGNGTRLTVT.

This clonotype was seen more than once but under ten times. The J gene is TRBJ2-3, the V gene TRBV13; perhaps TRBD1 as D (5 bases). This CDR3 has 13 amino acids. The V gene's germline CDR1 is PRHDT and CDR2 FYEKMQ (reference sequence). With 7 bases removed from V and 7 bases from J, the gap between germline ends came to 15 bases. The CDR3 spells CASTPGMKNTQYF. The CDR3 coding sequence is TGTGCCAGCACCCCAGGGATGAAAAATACGCAGTATTTT.

Details on this clonotype: A much larger clone is a single base away; this may be a read error. This rearrangement joins TRBV29-1 to TRBJ2-5, with 11 bases matching TRBD1. The DNA end lines up better with TRBJ2-7; the J call may be wrong. The CDR3 is 13 amino acids. Germline V gene data show CDR1 as SQVTM and CDR2 as ANQGSEA. CDR3 coding DNA: TGCAGCGTATGGACAGGGGGCATTGACGAGCAGTACTTC. Its translation: CSVWTGGIDEQYF.

The CDR3 coding sequence is TGCAGTGCTAGAGATACACAAGCGTTGGGGCCGAGGACCGGGGAGCTGTTTTTT. This encodes CSARDTQALGPRTGELFF. V and J are TRBV20-1 and TRBJ2-2; maybe TRBD1 (5 bases). Germline V CDR1 and CDR2: DFQATT, SNEGSKA (reference sequence). This CDR3 is built from 18 residues. Trimming took 0 bases from V and 5 from J, leaving 22 bases between them.

This clonotype has only a few counts. This sequence joins TRBV21-1 and TRBJ2-5; the table calls TRBD1, which could not be checked here. The DNA end is a closer match to TRBJ2-7, so the J assignment may be wrong. TRBV21-1 is described as a pseudogene. This CDR3 region has 19 residues. The CDR3 nucleotides are TGTGCCAGCTTCGAACCGGAACAGGGGGCTGTTCGAGTGTGCTACGAGCAGTACTTC. Translating gives CASFEPEQGAVRVCYEQYF.

V is TRBV28 and J is TRBJ2-7; no clear D gene. This CDR3 is 12 amino acids long. The V end lost 6 bases, the J end lost 5 bases, and 11 bases lay between the germline ends. Looked up from germline, CDR1 is MDHEN and CDR2 is SYDVKM. Written as DNA, the CDR3 is TGTGCCAGCAGGTCGAAAGGGCACGAGCAGTACTTC. It specifies CASRSKGHEQYF.

Remarks on this clonotype: A read error may be the cause here, since a much bigger clone is one base away. This chain uses TRBV2 with TRBJ2-7, with D possibly TRBD2 on 5 matching bases. Per the germline V gene, CDR1 is SNHLY and CDR2 is FYNNEI. There are 15 residues in the CDR3. CDR3 nucleotides: TGTGCCAACAGTGAAGAGGGTCTTCTGACCCACGAGCAGTACTTC. Amino acid sequence: CANSEEGLLTHEQYF.

V and J are TRBV5-1 and TRBJ2-1; TRBD2 aligns across 12 bases. CDR1 and CDR2 (germline): SGHRS, YFSETQ. Trimming at V came to 4 bases and at J to 9 bases, leaving 8 bases not matched to a gene. The CDR3 contains 15 residues. The CDR3 loop reads CASSPTSGGIVEQFF. The CDR3 bases are TGCGCCAGCAGCCCTACTAGCGGGGGGATTGTTGAGCAGTTCTTC. Filled out from reference TRBV5-1 and TRBJ2-1, the complete variable domain reads KAGVTQTPRYLIKTRGQQVTLSCSPISGHRSVSWYQQTPGQGLQFLFEYFSETQRNKGNFPGRFSGRQFSNSRSEMNVSTLELGDSALYLCASSPTSGGIVEQFFGPGTRLTVL.

This clonotype was detected many times. The rearrangement joins TRBV29-1 to TRBJ2-7; D perhaps matches TRBD1 (6 bases). Germline V lookup: CDR1 SQVTM, CDR2 ANQGSEA. This CDR3 spans 11 amino acids. V lost 3 bases and J 5 bases, leaving 8 bases between the germline ends. The CDR3 DNA is TGCAGCGTTGACAGGGGCCACGAGCAGTACTTC. Residues: CSVDRGHEQYF.

This clonotype was found once. It may be a read error: a sequence one base away is much more abundant. The rearrangement links TRBV29-1 to TRBJ2-6, with a tentative D call TRBD1 (6 bases). Per the germline V gene, CDR1 is SQVTM and CDR2 is ANQGSEA. This CDR3 spans 16 amino acids. CDR3 sequence reads: CGVEVFGGSGANVLTF. CDR3 nucleotide sequence: TGCGGCGTTGAAGTGTTTGGGGGCTCCGGGGCCAACGTCCTGACTTTC.

The chain has TRBV27 and TRBJ1-2; D possibly corresponds to TRBD1 (6 bases). The CDR3 is 13 residues long. Germline values: CDR1 MNHEY, CDR2 SMNVEV (reference sequence). Between the trimmed V and J ends, which lost 6 bases and 7 bases, there was a span of 15 bases. CDR3 in amino acids: CASSKQGVGGYTF. The CDR3 DNA sequence: TGTGCCAGCAGCAAACAGGGAGTAGGTGGCTACACCTTC.

Only a few counts were recorded for this clonotype. This chain connects TRBV2 to TRBJ1-6, with a possible D match to TRBD1 (6 bases). From germline, CDR1 is SNHLY and CDR2 FYNNEI. V lost 7 bases, J lost 7 bases, and 14 bases lay in between. The CDR3 sequence is 14 residues long. The CDR3 DNA follows: TGTGCCAGCAAGGGGGACGGGAGGAATTCACCCCTCCACTTT. The encoded protein is CASKGDGRNSPLHF. Looking up the rest from reference TRBV2 and TRBJ1-6 gives the full variable domain: EPEVTQTPSHQVTQMGQEVILRCVPISNHLYFYWYRQILGQKVEFLVSFYNNEISEKSEIFDDQFSVERPDGSNFTLKIRSTKLEDSAMYFCASKGDGRNSPLHFGNGTRLTVT.

This clonotype was seen a few times. V and J are TRBV7-3 and TRBJ2-2, with D perhaps TRBD2 (6 bases). This CDR3 contains 15 residues. V lost 3 bases and J 1 base, leaving 9 bases between the germline ends. Germline CDR1 reads SGHTA; CDR2 reads FQGTGA. The CDR3 region is CASSFGGGNTGELFF. In DNA, the CDR3 is TGTGCCAGCAGCTTCGGGGGAGGGAACACCGGGGAGCTGTTTTTT.

About this clonotype itself: The germline gene is not matched at one end of the junction; a read error may be the cause. The rearrangement links TRBV20-1 to TRBJ2-7; D might be TRBD1 (6 bases). The V gene's germline CDR1 is DFQATT and CDR2 SNEGSKA (reference sequence). The CDR3 is 14 residues long. The DNA for the CDR3 is TGCATTGCTAGAATGGACAGAAGCTCCTACGAGCAGTACTTC. Translating gives CIARMDRSSYEQYF.

This rearrangement joins TRBV29-1 to TRBJ2-1; maybe TRBD2 (6 bases). This CDR3 contains 17 residues. Germline loops: CDR1 SQVTM, CDR2 ANQGSEA. The germline V and J ends were trimmed by 7 bases and 7 bases, with 29 bases remaining between them. CDR3 sequence: CSGAGVLVWGGGNEQFF. CDR3 nucleotide sequence: TGCAGCGGGGCGGGCGTTTTAGTTTGGGGAGGAGGAAATGAGCAGTTCTTC.

The chain carries TRBV12-3 or TRBV12-4 and TRBJ1-4, with D possibly TRBD1 on 5 matching bases. CDR3 size: 14 residues. Deletions cut 5 bases from V and 8 bases from J, with 15 bases between. The DNA of the CDR3 is TGTGCCAGCAGTCCAACACCCAGGGAAGAAAAACTGTTTTTT. Its translation: CASSPTPREEKLFF.

The table lists this clonotype with a count of one. A much larger clone differs from this one at a single base, so this may be a read error. The chain links TRBV6-6 to TRBJ2-5; D may be TRBD1 or TRBD2 (5 bases each). This CDR3 contains 13 residues. Germline CDR1 is MNHNY and CDR2 is SVGAGI (reference sequence). This CDR3 reads CASSHSGRETQYF. The CDR3 nucleotides read TGTGCCAGCAGTCACTCGGGGCGGGAGACCCAGTACTTC.

This clonotype was found once. V and J are TRBV7-9 and TRBJ2-7; TRBD2 agrees at 9 bases. The CDR3 sequence is 12 residues long. From germline, CDR1 is SEHNR and CDR2 FQNEAQ (reference sequence). V gave up 7 bases and J gave up 4 bases; unmatched junction bases: 2. DNA of the CDR3: TGTGCCAGCACGAGCGGGAGGTACGAGCAGTACTTC. This encodes CASTSGRYEQYF.

This clonotype was observed a few times. The CDR3 protein is CASSVEGALNYGYTF. CDR3 sequence (DNA): TGTGCCAGCAGCGTAGAGGGAGCATTAAACTATGGCTACACCTTC. The rearrangement joins TRBV9 to TRBJ1-2; D is undetermined. The CDR3 contains 15 residues. Trimming shortened V by 0 bases and J by 2 bases, and 11 bases separated the two germline ends. Germline assignment: CDR1 SGDLS and CDR2 YYNGEE.

This clonotype was observed a few times. This chain links TRBV7-3 with TRBJ2-5; D call uncertain. In germline, CDR1 is SGHTA, CDR2 FQGTGA. V lost 3 bases and J lost 5, with 10 bases in between. The CDR3 has 13 residues. The CDR3 nucleotides read TGTGCCAGCAGCTTCGGGTTTATGGAGACCCAGTACTTC. Protein sequence: CASSFGFMETQYF.

This clonotype came up a few times. This chain uses TRBV27 with TRBJ2-7; TRBD2 agrees at 10 bases. The V gene end was trimmed by 3 bases and the J gene end by 2 bases; junction bases not matched to a gene: 4. CDR1 and CDR2 from the germline V gene are MNHEY and SMNVEV (reference sequence). The CDR3 loop spans 15 amino acids. CDR3 DNA sequence: TGTGCCAGCAGTTTTGGACTAGCGGAAGCCTACGAGCAGTACTTC. Its translation is CASSFGLAEAYEQYF.

The CDR3 region is CASSYAGASADTQYF. Written as DNA, the CDR3 is TGTGCCAGCAGTTACGCAGGGGCCTCGGCAGATACGCAGTATTTT. The chain joins TRBV6-5 to TRBJ2-3; a possible D gene is TRBD1 (6 bases). Germline CDR1 and CDR2: MNHEY and SVGAGI. This CDR3 is 15 amino acids long. Trimming pared 2 bases from V and 4 bases from J, leaving 13 bases between.

This clonotype occurred a few times. This chain links TRBV18 with TRBJ1-2; 7 bases map to TRBD1. J was trimmed by 6 bases and V by 3 bases; bases with no gene match: 4. The CDR3 covers 13 residues. CDR1 is KGHSH and CDR2 is LQKENI in the germline V gene. The CDR3 region is CASSPDDRDGYTF. Here the CDR3 DNA reads TGTGCCAGCTCACCCGACGACAGGGATGGCTACACCTTC.

Turning to this clonotype: At one of its ends the junction is not consistent with the germline gene, which may arise from a read error. The CDR3 is CASNQRVPGPLVPLYNEQFF. CDR3 nucleotide sequence: TGTGCCAGCAACCAAAGAGTTCCGGGACCCCTGGTGCCTCTCTACAATGAGCAGTTCTTC. This sequence joins TRBV3-1 and TRBJ2-1; D is possibly TRBD1 or TRBD2 (5 bases each). Germline-derived CDR1 and CDR2 are LGHDT and YNNKEL (reference sequence). This CDR3 is built from 20 residues.

This sequence joins TRBV2 and TRBJ1-5; D is undetermined. CDR1 is SNHLY, CDR2 FYNNEI, per germline. The CDR3 consists of 12 residues. V gave up 8 bases and J gave up 4 bases, with 9 bases separating them. The CDR3 DNA follows: TGTGCCAGCGCCCTTCGGAATCAGCCCCAGCATTTT. This codes for CASALRNQPQHF.

V and J are TRBV13 and TRBJ2-7, with TRBD1 matching over 11 bases. Germline CDR1 PRHDT, CDR2 FYEKMQ (reference sequence). Trimming took 5 bases from V and 5 from J; bases not matched to a gene: 11. The CDR3 sequence is 16 residues long. The CDR3 sequence is CASSLRTGGVWNEQYF. CDR3 nucleotide sequence: TGTGCCAGCAGCCTCAGGACAGGGGGCGTCTGGAACGAGCAGTACTTC.

The rearrangement links TRBV6-2 or TRBV6-3 to TRBJ1-5; 7 bases align to TRBD1. Germline assignment: CDR1 MNHEY and CDR2 SVGEGT. The V gene end was trimmed by 7 bases and the J gene end by 0 bases; junction bases not matched to a gene: 6. The CDR3 covers 15 residues. The CDR3 region is CASTTGDYSNQPQHF. Written as DNA, the CDR3 is TGTGCCAGCACTACAGGGGACTATAGCAATCAGCCCCAGCATTTT.